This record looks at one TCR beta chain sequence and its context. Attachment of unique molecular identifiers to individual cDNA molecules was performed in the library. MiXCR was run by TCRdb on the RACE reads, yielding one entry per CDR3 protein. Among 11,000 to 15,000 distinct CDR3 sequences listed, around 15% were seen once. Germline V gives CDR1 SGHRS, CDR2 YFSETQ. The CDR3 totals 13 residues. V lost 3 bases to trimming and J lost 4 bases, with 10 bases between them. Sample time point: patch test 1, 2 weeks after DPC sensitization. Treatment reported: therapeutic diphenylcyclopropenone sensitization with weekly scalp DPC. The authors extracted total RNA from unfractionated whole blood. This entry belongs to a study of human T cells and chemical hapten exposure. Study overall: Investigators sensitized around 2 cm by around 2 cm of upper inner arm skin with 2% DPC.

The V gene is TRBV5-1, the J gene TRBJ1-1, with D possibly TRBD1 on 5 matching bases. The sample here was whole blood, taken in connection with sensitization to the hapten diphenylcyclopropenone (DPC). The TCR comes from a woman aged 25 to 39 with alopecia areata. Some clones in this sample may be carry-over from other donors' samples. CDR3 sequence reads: CASSSTVFTEAFF. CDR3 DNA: TGCGCCAGCAGCTCGACAGTTTTCACTGAAGCTTTCTTT.